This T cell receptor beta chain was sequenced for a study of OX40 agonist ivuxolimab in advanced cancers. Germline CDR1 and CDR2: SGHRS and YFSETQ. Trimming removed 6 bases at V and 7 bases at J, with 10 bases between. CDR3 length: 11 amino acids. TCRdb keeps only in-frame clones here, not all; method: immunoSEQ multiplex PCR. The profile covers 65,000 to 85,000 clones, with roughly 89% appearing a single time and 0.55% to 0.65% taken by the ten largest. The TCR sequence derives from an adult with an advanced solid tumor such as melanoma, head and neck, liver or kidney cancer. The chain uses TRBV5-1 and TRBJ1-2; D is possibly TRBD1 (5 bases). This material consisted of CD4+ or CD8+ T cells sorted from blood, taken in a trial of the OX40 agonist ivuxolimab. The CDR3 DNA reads TGCGCCAGCACTGAAGGGGTTGGCTACACCTTC. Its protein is CASTEGVGYTF.